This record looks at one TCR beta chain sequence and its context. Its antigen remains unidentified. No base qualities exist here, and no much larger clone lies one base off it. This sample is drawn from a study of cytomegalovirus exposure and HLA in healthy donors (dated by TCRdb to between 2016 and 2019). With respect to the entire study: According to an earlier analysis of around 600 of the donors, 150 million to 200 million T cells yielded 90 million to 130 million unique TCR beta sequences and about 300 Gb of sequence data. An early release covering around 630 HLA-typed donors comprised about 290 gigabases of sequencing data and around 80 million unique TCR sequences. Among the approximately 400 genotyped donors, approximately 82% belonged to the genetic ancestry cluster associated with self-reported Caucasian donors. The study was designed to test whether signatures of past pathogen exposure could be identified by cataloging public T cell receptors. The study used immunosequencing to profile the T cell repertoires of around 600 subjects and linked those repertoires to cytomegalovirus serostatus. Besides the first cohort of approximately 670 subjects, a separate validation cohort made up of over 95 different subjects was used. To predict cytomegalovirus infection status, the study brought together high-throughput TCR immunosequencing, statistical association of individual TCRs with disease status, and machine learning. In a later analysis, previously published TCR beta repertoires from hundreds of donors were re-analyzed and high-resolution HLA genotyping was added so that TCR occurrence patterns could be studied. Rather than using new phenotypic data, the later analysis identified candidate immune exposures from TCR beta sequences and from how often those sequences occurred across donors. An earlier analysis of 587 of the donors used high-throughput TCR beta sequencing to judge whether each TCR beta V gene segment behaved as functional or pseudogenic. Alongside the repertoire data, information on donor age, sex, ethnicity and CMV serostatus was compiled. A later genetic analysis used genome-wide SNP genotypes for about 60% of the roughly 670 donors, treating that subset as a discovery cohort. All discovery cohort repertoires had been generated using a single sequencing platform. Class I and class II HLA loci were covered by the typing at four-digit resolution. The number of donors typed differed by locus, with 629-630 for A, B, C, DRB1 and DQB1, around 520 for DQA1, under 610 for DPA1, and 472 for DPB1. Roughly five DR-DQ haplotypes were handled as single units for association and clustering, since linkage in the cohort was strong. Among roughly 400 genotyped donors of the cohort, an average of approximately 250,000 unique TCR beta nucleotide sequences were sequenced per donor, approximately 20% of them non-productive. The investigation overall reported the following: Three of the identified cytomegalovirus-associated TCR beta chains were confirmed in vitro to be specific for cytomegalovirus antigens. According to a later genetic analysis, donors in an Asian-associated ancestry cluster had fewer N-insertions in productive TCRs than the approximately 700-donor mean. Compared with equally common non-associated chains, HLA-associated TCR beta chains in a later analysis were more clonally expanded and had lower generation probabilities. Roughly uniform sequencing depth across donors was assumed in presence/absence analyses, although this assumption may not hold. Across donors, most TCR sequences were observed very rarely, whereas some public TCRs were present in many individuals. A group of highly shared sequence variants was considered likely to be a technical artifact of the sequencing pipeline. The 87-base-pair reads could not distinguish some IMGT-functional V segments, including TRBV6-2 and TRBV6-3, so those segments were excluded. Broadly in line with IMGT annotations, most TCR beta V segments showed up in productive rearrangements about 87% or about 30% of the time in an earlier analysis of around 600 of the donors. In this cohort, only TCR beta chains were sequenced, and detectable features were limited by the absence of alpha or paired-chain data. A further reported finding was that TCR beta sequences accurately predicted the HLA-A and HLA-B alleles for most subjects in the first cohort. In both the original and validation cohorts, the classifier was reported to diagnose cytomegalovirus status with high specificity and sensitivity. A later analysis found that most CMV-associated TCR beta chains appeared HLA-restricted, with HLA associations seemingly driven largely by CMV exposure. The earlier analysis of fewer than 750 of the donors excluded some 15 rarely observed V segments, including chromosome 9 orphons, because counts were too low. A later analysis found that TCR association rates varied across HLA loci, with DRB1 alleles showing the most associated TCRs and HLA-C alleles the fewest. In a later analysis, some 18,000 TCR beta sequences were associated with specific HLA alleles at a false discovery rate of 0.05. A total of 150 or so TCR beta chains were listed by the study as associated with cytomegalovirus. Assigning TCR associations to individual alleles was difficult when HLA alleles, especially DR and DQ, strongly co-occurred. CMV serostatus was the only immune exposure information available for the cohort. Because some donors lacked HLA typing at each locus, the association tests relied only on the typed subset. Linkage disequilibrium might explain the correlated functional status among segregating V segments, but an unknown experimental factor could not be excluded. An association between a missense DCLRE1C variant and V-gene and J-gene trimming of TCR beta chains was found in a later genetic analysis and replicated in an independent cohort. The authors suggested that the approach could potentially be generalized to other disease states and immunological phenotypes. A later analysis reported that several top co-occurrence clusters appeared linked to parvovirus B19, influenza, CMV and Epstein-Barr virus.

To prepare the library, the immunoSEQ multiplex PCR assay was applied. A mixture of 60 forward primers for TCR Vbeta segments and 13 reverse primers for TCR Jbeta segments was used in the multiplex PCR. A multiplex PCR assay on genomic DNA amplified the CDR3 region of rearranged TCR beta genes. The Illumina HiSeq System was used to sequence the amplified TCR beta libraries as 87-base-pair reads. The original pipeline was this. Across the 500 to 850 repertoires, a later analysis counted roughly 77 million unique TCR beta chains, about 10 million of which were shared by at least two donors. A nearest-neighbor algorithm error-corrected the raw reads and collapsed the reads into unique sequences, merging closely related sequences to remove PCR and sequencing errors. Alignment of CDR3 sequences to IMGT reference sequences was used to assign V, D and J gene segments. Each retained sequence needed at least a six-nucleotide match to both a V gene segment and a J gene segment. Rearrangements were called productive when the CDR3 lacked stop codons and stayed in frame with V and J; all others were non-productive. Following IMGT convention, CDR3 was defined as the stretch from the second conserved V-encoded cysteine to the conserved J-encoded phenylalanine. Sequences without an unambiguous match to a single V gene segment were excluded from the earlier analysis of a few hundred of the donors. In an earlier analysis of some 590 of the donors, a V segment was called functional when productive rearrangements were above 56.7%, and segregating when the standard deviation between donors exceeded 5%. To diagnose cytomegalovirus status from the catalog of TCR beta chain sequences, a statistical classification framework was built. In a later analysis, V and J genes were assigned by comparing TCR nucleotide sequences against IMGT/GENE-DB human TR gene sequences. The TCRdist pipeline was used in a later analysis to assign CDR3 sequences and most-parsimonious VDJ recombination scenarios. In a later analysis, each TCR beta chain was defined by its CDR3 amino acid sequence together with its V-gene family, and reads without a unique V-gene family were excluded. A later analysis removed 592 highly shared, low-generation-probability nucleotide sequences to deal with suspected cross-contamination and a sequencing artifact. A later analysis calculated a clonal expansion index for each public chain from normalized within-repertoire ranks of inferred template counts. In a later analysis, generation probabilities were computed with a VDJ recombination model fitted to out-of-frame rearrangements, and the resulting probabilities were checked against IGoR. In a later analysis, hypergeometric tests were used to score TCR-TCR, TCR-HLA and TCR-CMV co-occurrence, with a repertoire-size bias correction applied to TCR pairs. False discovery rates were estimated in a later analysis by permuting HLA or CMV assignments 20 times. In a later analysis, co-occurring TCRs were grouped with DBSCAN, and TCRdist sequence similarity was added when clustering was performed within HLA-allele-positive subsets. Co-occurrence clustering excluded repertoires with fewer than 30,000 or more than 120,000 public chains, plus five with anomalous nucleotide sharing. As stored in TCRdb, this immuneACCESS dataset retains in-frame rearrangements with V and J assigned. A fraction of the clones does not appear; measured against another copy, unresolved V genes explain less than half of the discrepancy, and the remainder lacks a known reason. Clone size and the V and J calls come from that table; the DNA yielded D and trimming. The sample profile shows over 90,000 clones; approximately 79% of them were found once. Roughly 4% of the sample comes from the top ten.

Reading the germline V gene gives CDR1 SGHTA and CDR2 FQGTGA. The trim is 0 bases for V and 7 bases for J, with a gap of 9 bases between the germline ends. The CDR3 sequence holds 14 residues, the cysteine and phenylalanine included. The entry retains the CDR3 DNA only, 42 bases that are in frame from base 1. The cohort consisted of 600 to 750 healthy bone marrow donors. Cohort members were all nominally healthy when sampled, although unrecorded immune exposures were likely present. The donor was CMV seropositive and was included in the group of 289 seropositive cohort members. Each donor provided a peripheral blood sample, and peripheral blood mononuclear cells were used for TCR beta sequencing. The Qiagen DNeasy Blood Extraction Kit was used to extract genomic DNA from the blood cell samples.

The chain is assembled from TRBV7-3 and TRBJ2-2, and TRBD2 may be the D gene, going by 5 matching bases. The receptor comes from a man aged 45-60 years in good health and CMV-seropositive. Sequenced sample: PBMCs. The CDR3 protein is CASSLTSVNGELFF. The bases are TGTGCCAGCAGCTTAACTAGCGTAAACGGGGAGCTGTTTTTT.